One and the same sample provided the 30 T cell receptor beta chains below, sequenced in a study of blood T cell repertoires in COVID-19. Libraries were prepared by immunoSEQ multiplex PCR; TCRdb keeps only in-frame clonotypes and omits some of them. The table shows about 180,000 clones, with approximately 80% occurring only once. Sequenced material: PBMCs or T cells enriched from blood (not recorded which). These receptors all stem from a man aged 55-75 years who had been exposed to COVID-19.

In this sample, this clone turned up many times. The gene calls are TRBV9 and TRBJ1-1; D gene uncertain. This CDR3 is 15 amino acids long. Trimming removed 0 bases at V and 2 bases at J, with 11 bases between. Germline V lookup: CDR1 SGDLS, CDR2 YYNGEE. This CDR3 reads CASSVADTTNTEAFF. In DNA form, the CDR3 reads TGTGCCAGCAGCGTAGCTGACACCACTAACACTGAAGCTTTCTTT.

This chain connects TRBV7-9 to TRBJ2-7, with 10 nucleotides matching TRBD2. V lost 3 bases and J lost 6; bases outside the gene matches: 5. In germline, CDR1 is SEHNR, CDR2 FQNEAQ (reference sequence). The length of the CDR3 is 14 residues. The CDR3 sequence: CASSFRTSGAEQYF. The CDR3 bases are TGTGCCAGCAGCTTCCGGACTAGCGGTGCCGAGCAGTACTTC.

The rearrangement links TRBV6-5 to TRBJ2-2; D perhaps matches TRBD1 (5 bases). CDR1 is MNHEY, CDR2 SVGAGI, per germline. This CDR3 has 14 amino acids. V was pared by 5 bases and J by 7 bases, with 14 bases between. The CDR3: CASSLSGYIGELFF. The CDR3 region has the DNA TGTGCCAGCAGTCTATCAGGGTACATCGGGGAGCTGTTTTTT.

CDR3 amino acids: CASSPGTGSYPLHF. As DNA, the CDR3 is TGCGCCAGCAGCCCCGGGACAGGGTCGTACCCCCTCCACTTT. V gene TRBV5-1 combines with J gene TRBJ1-6, with 9 bases lining up with TRBD1. The junction had 9 bases not matched to a gene; V was cut back by 4 bases and J by 13 bases. This CDR3 region has 14 residues. Germline-derived CDR1 and CDR2 are SGHRS and YFSETQ.

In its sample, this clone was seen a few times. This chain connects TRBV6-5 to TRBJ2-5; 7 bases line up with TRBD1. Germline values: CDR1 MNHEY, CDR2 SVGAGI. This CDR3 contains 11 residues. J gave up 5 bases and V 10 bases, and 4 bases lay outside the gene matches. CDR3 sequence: CATRQGETQYF. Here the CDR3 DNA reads TGTGCCACCCGACAGGGCGAGACCCAGTACTTC.

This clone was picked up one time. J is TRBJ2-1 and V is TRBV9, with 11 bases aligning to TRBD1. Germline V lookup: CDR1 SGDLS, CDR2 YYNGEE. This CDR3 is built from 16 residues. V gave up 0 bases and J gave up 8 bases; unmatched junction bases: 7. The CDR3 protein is CASSVAFGQGADEQFF. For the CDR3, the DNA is TGTGCCAGCAGCGTAGCTTTCGGACAGGGGGCAGATGAGCAGTTCTTC. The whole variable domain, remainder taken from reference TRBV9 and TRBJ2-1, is DSGVTQTPKHLITATGQRVTLRCSPRSGDLSVYWYQQSLDQGLQFLIQYYNGEERAKGNILERFSAQQFPDLHSELNLSSLELGDSALYFCASSVAFGQGADEQFFGPGTRLTVL.

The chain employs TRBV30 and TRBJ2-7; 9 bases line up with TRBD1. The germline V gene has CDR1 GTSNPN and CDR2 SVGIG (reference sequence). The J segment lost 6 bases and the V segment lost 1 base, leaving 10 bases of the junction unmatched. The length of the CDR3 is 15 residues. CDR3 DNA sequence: TGTGCCTGGAGTGCCCTGGGACAGGGAGGAGGCGAGCAGTACTTC. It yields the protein CAWSALGQGGGEQYF.

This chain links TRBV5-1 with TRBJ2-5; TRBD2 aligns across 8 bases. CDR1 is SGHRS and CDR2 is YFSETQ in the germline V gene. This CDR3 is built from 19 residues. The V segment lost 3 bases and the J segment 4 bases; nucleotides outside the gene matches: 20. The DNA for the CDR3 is TGCGCCAGCAGCTGGAGGCCCCAGGGCGCTAGCGGGCCGTCAGAGACCCAGTACTTC. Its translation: CASSWRPQGASGPSETQYF.

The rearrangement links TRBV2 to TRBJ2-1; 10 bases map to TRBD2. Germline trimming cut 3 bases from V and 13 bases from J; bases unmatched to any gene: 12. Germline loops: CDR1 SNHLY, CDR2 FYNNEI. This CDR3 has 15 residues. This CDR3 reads CASSEGASGRAPQFF. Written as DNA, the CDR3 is TGTGCCAGCAGTGAGGGGGCTAGCGGGAGAGCTCCTCAGTTCTTC.

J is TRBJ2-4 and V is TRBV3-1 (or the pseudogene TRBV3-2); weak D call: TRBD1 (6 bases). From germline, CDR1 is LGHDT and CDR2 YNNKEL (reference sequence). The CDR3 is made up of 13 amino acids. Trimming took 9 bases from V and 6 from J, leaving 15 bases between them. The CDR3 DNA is TGTGCCAGTGGGGACAATTGGGCAAACATTCAGTACTTC. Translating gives CASGDNWANIQYF.

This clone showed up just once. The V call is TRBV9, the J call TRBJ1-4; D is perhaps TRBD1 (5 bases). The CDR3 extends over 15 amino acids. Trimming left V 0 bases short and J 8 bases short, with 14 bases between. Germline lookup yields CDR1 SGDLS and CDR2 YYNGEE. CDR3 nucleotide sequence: TGTGCCAGCAGCGTAGGGTGGGGCTCAAGGGAAAAACTGTTTTTT. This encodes CASSVGWGSREKLFF.

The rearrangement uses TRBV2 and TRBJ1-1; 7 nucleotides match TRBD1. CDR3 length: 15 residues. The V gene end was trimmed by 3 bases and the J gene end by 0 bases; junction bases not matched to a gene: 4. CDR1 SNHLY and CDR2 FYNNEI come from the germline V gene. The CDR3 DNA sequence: TGTGCCAGCAGTGACACGGGACAGCTGAACACTGAAGCTTTCTTT. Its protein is CASSDTGQLNTEAFF.

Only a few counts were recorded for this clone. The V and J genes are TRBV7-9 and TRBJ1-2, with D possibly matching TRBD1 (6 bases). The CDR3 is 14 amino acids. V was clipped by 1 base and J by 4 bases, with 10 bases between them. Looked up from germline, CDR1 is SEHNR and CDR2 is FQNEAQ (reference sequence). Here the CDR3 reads CASSLEAGAYGYTF. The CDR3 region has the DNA TGTGCCAGCAGCTTAGAGGCAGGGGCCTATGGCTACACCTTC.

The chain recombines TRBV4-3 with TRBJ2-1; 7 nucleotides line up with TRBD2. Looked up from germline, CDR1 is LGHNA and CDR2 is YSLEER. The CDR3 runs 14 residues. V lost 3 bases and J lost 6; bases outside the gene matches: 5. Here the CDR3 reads CASSHGLAGNEQFF. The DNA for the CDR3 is TGCGCCAGCAGCCACGGTTTAGCGGGCAATGAGCAGTTCTTC.

CDR3 nucleotides: TGTGCCAGCAGTGAGGCCGGGACAGTCTATAGCAATCAGCCCCAGCATTTT. Translating gives CASSEAGTVYSNQPQHF. The chain uses TRBV2 and TRBJ1-5; 7 bases line up with TRBD1. The CDR3 length is 17 residues. V dropped 3 bases and J dropped 0; count of bases not matched to a gene: 8. Germline loops: CDR1 SNHLY, CDR2 FYNNEI. Supplemented by reference TRBV2 and TRBJ1-5, the full variable domain reads EPEVTQTPSHQVTQMGQEVILRCVPISNHLYFYWYRQILGQKVEFLVSFYNNEISEKSEIFDDQFSVERPDGSNFTLKIRSTKLEDSAMYFCASSEAGTVYSNQPQHFGDGTRLSIL.

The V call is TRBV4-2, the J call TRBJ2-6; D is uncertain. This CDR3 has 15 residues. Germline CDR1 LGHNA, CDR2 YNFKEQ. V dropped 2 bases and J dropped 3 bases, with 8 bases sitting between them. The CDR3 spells CASSQRRVGANVLTF. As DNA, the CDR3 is TGTGCCAGCAGCCAAAGGAGAGTTGGGGCCAACGTCCTGACTTTC.

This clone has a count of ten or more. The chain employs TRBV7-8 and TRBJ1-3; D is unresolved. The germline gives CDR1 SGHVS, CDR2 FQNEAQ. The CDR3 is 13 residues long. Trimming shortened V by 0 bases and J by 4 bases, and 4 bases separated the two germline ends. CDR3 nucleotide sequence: TGTGCCAGCAGCTTAGCGCGAGGAAACACCATATATTTT. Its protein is CASSLARGNTIYF.

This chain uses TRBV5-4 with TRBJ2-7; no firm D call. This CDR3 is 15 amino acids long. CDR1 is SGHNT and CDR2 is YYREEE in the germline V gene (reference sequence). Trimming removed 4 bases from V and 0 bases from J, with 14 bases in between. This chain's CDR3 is CASSLPTDISYEQYF. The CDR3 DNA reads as TGTGCCAGCAGCCTCCCCACTGACATCTCCTACGAGCAGTACTTC.

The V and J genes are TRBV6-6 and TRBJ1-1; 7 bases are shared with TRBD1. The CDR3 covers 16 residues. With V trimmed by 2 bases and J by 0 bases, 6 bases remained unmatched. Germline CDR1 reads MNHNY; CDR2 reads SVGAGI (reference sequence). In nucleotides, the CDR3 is TGTGCCAGCAGTTACCTACCGGGACAGATGAACACTGAAGCTTTCTTT. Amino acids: CASSYLPGQMNTEAFF.

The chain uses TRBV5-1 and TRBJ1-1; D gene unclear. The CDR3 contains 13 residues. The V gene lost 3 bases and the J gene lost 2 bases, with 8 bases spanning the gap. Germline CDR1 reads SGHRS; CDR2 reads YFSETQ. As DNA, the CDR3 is TGCGCCAGCAGCTATCGGAGAAACACTGAAGCTTTCTTT. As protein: CASSYRRNTEAFF.

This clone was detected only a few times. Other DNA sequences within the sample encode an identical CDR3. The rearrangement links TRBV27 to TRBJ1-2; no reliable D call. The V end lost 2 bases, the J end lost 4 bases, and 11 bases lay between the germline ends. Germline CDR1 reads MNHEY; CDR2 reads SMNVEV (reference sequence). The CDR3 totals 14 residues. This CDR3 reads CASSLSGPSYGYTF. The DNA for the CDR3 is TGTGCCAGCAGTTTAAGCGGCCCGTCCTATGGCTACACCTTC.

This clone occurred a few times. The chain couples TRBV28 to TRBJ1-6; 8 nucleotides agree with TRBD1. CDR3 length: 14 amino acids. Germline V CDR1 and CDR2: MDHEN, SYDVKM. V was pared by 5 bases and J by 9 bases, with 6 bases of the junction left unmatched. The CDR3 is CASSPQGAGSPLHF. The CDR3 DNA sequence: TGTGCCAGCAGTCCTCAGGGGGCGGGTTCACCCCTCCACTTT.

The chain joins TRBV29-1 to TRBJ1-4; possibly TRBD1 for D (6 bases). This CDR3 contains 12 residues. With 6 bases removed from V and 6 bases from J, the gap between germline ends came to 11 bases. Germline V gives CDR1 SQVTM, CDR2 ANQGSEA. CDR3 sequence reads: CSVNRDDEKLFF. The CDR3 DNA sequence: TGCAGCGTCAACAGGGATGATGAAAAACTGTTTTTT. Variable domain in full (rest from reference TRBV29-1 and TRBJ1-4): SAVISQKPSRDICQRGTSLTIQCQVDSQVTMMFWYRQQPGQSLTLIATANQGSEATYESGFVIDKFPISRPNLTFSTLTVSNMSPEDSSIYLCSVNRDDEKLFFGSGTQLSVL.

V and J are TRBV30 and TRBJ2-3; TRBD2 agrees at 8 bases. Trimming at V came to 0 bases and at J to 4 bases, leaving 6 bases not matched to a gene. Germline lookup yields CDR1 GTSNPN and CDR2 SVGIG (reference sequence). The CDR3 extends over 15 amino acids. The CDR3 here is CAWSVGGRRADTQYF. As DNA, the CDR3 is TGTGCCTGGAGTGTGGGCGGGAGGAGGGCAGATACGCAGTATTTT.

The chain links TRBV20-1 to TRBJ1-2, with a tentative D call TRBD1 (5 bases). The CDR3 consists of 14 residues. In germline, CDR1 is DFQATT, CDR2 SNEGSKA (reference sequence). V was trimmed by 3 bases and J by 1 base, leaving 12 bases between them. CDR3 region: CSASWGGLNYGYTF. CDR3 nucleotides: TGCAGTGCTAGTTGGGGGGGACTTAACTATGGCTACACCTTC.

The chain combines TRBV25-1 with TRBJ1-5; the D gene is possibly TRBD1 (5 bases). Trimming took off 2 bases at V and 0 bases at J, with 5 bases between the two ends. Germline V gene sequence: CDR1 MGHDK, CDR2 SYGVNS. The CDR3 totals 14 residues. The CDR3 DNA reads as TGTGCCAGCAGTGAACAGGGTAGCAATCAGCCCCAGCATTTT. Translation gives CASSEQGSNQPQHF.

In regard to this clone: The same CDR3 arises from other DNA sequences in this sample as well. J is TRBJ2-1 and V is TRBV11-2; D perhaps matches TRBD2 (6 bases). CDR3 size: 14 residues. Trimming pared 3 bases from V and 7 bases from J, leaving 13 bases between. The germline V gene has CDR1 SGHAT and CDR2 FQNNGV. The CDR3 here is CASSLIGSRNEQFF. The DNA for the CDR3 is TGTGCCAGCAGCTTGATCGGGAGTAGAAATGAGCAGTTCTTC.

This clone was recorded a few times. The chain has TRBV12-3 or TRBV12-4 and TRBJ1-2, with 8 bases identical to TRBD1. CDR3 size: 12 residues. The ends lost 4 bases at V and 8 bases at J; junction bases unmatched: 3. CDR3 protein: CASSWTGTGYTF. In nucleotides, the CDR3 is TGTGCCAGCAGTTGGACAGGGACCGGCTACACCTTC.

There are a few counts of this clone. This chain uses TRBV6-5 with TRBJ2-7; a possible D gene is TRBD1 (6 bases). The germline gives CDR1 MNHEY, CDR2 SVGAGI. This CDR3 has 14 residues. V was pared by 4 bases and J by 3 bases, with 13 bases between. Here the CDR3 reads CASSSGAPLYEQYF. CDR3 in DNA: TGTGCCAGCAGTTCAGGGGCCCCACTCTACGAGCAGTACTTC.

CDR3 sequence reads: CASRQDSFEQYF. DNA for the CDR3: TGTGCCAGCAGACAGGACAGTTTCGAGCAGTACTTC. V usage is TRBV11-2 and J usage is TRBJ2-7, with D possibly matching TRBD1 (6 bases). CDR3 length: 12 residues. Trimming shortened V by 6 bases and J by 6 bases, and 12 bases separated the two germline ends. The germline V gene has CDR1 SGHAT and CDR2 FQNNGV.